These T cell receptor beta chains were read from a single sample in a study of blood T cells in healthy people across ages. TCRdb re-derived calls from the 5' RACE reads in MiXCR, one entry per CDR3 protein. The sample records 650,000 to 800,000 distinct CDR3 sequences, 40% to 65% being singletons. Specimen: blood. The receptors were sampled from a woman older than 75 in good health. Both conserved end residues are part of each CDR3. The D gene is left open where the match is weak. Clone size is given for some rows only: seen once, a few or many times, or a class if the clone is expanded.

>TRBV20-1|NA|NA|TRBJ1-6
TGCAGTGCCCTTGCGACAGGCGATAATTCACCCCTCCACTTT
CSALATGDNSPLHF
>TRBV29-1|NA|NA|TRBJ2-1
TGCAGCGTTGATACGAGCTTGTACAATGAGCAGTTCTTC
CSVDTSLYNEQFF
>TRBV6-4|NA|NA|TRBJ2-3
TGTGCCAGCAGTGTCTCCCCAGGTTCGCTGAGCACAGATACGCAGTATTTT
CASSVSPGSLSTDTQYF
>TRBV29-1|NA|many|TRBJ2-5
TGCAGCGTTGAAGATATGTCCCGGGAGACCCAGTACTTC
CSVEDMSRETQYF
>TRBV3-1|TRBD1|NA|TRBJ1-4
TGTGCCAGCAGCCAAGATGTTGGGACAGGGTTTGAAAAACTGTTTTTT
CASSQDVGTGFEKLFF
>TRBV4-2|NA|NA|TRBJ2-4
TGTGCCAGCAGCCAAGAAGCTGCGACCCCCAAAAACATTCAGTACTTC
CASSQEAATPKNIQYF
>TRBV7-9|TRBD1|NA|TRBJ2-3
TGTGCCAGCAGCCGCCTGGGACAGGGCGTTTTGGATACGCAGTATTTT
CASSRLGQGVLDTQYF
>TRBV10-3|TRBD2|NA|TRBJ2-3
TGTGCCATCAATCCGACTAGCGGCCCGACAGATACGCAGTATTTT
CAINPTSGPTDTQYF
>TRBV7-2|TRBD2|NA|TRBJ2-1
TGTGCCAGCAGCTCCTCGGGACTAGCGAGGAGCTCCTACAATGAGCAGTTCTTC
CASSSSGLARSSYNEQFF
>TRBV5-1|NA|NA|TRBJ2-5
TGCGCCAGCAGCTTGGCGGTGGGGGAACAAGAGACCCAGTACTTC
CASSLAVGEQETQYF
>TRBV20-1|TRBD2|NA|TRBJ2-1
TGCAGTGCTAGAGACGCCCTATTAGCGGGGGGACTCTACAATGAGCAGTTCTTC
CSARDALLAGGLYNEQFF
>TRBV12-3/TRBV12-4|NA|many|TRBJ2-1
TGTGCCAGCAGTTTATTAGGCAGGTACAATGAGCAGTTCTTC
CASSLLGRYNEQFF
>TRBV24-1|NA|NA|TRBJ2-7
TGTGCCACCAATAGGGGCGGGGCCTCTTACAATGAGCAGTACTTC
CATNRGGASYNEQYF
>TRBV5-5|NA|few|TRBJ1-3
TGTGCCAGCAGCTTGGCCCGAGTTGGGCATTACATCTCTGGAAACACCATATATTTT
CASSLARVGHYISGNTIYF
>TRBV20-1|TRBD2|few|TRBJ2-5
TGCAGTGCTAGAGCTACTAGCGGGAGGCAGGAGACCCAGTACTTC
CSARATSGRQETQYF
>TRBV20-1|NA|many|TRBJ2-1
TGCAGTGCTCTGTCCTTAAGCGGGCGCAATGAGCAGTTCTTC
CSALSLSGRNEQFF
>TRBV12-5|NA|NA|TRBJ2-5
TGTGCTAGTGCCTCGGGATCAGACCAAGAGACCCAGTACTTC
CASASGSDQETQYF
>TRBV12-3/TRBV12-4|NA|few|TRBJ1-2
TGTGCCAGCAGTTTCGGCGGCGACTATGGCTACACCTTC
CASSFGGDYGYTF
>TRBV29-1|NA|NA|TRBJ2-1
TGCAGCGTTGAAGATCCCGGGACCAGGCGGTTCTTC
CSVEDPGTRRFF
>TRBV20-1|NA|once|TRBJ2-7
TGCAGTGCTAATAGAGTGCGGGGGCTCTACGAGCAGTACTTC
CSANRVRGLYEQYF
>TRBV5-1|NA|NA|TRBJ1-1
TGCGCCAGCAGCTTCTTAGATTCTGGGACTGAAGCTTTCTTT
CASSFLDSGTEAFF
>TRBV7-8|NA|NA|TRBJ2-1
TGTGCCAGCAACGAGGATGGGGGAACCCCCAATGAGCAGCTCTTC
CASNEDGGTPNEQLF
>TRBV29-1|NA|NA|TRBJ1-1
TGCAGCGTCTCCGGGCCGGGGGTCCCTGGAGCTTTCTTT
CSVSGPGVPGAFF
>TRBV21-1|NA|NA|TRBJ2-1
TGTGCCAGCACCAAAGGGGGAAATGAGCAGTTCTTC
CASTKGGNEQFF
>TRBV27|NA|many|TRBJ2-1
TGTGCCAGCAGTTTTCCGGGACCCTACAATGAGCAGTTCTTC
CASSFPGPYNEQFF
>TRBV13|TRBD2|medium-sized|TRBJ2-1
TGTGCCAGCAGCTTATCAAGCGGGGGGACCGACTCCTACAATGAGCAGTTCTTC
CASSLSSGGTDSYNEQFF